The 21 T cell receptor beta chains in this list originate from one sample, sequenced in a study of CD8+ T cells in alopecia areata. It was cDNA, reverse transcribed from extracted RNA, that served as the sequencing template. Sequenced by immunoSEQ multiplex PCR; TCRdb stores in-frame clones only, minus some. Of roughly 64,000 clones in the sample, roughly two fifths were seen once. Material: NKG2D-low CD8+ T cells sorted from blood. These receptors originate from a human donor with alopecia areata.

This sequence joins TRBV27 and TRBJ1-2, with D possibly TRBD1 on 6 matching bases. CDR1 and CDR2 from the germline V gene are MNHEY and SMNVEV (reference sequence). V shed 4 bases and J shed 3 bases, with 12 bases lying between them. This CDR3 has 14 residues. This CDR3 reads CASSSRTDDYGYTF. CDR3 nucleotide sequence: TGTGCCAGCAGTTCCAGGACAGATGACTATGGCTACACCTTC.

The chain couples TRBV9 to TRBJ2-7; 9 nucleotides match TRBD1. This CDR3 spans 14 amino acids. Germline lookup yields CDR1 SGDLS and CDR2 YYNGEE. V dropped 0 bases and J dropped 3; count of bases not matched to a gene: 1. The CDR3 loop reads CASSVGQGVYEQYF. CDR3 in DNA: TGTGCCAGCAGCGTAGGACAGGGGGTCTACGAGCAGTACTTC. The complete variable domain, with remaining parts taken from reference TRBV9 and TRBJ2-7, reads DSGVTQTPKHLITATGQRVTLRCSPRSGDLSVYWYQQSLDQGLQFLIQYYNGEERAKGNILERFSAQQFPDLHSELNLSSLELGDSALYFCASSVGQGVYEQYFGPGTRLTVT.

The rearrangement uses TRBV14 and TRBJ2-5; 7 nucleotides line up with TRBD1. The CDR3 has 16 residues. CDR1 is SGHDN, CDR2 FVKESK, per germline. V trimming: 4 bases; J trimming: 2 bases; junction bases outside the gene matches: 10. CDR3 region: CASSPRPRRGQETQYF. CDR3 bases: TGTGCCAGCAGCCCTAGACCGCGCAGGGGGCAAGAGACCCAGTACTTC.

The rearrangement joins TRBV27 to TRBJ2-7; TRBD1 aligns across 7 bases. The CDR3 length is 14 residues. In germline, CDR1 is MNHEY, CDR2 SMNVEV (reference sequence). With V trimmed by 4 bases and J by 7 bases, 10 bases remained unmatched. The CDR3 nucleotides read TGTGCCAGCAGTTCCATCGACAGGGTGGGGGAGCAGTACTTC. It translates to CASSSIDRVGEQYF.

The V and J genes are TRBV29-1 and TRBJ2-5; tentatively, D is TRBD2 (5 bases). This CDR3 has 16 residues. Trimming pared 4 bases from V and 4 bases from J, leaving 22 bases between. Germline V lookup: CDR1 SQVTM, CDR2 ANQGSEA. This CDR3 reads CSVVPLSGRTPETQYF. The CDR3 DNA follows: TGCAGCGTTGTACCTCTTTCGGGGAGAACCCCAGAGACCCAGTACTTC.

The chain uses TRBV29-1 and TRBJ2-7, with D possibly matching TRBD1 (5 bases). The germline V gene encodes CDR1 SQVTM and CDR2 ANQGSEA. The CDR3 consists of 13 residues. V was trimmed by 5 bases and J by 2 bases, leaving 13 bases between them. The CDR3: CSVRQGDTYEQYF. The CDR3 bases are TGCAGCGTTCGGCAGGGTGACACCTACGAGCAGTACTTC.

The rearrangement links TRBV29-1 to TRBJ1-2, with a possible D match to TRBD1 (5 bases). The germline V and J ends were trimmed by 3 bases and 6 bases, with 17 bases remaining between them. Germline values: CDR1 SQVTM, CDR2 ANQGSEA. The CDR3 is 14 residues long. The CDR3, as DNA: TGCAGCGTTGATCCCCGGGGCAGGGCTGATGGCTACACCTTC. Encoded protein: CSVDPRGRADGYTF.

This clone has more than one count but fewer than ten. This rearrangement joins TRBV28 to TRBJ1-1; D is possibly TRBD1 (6 bases). With 7 bases removed from V and 4 bases from J, the gap between germline ends came to 13 bases. The CDR3 has 13 residues. Per germline, CDR1 MDHEN and CDR2 SYDVKM. The CDR3 sequence is CASILGRGTEAFF. The CDR3 region has the DNA TGTGCCAGCATCCTAGGCAGGGGCACTGAAGCTTTCTTT. The full variable domain, completed using reference TRBV28 and TRBJ1-1, is DVKVTQSSRYLVKRTGEKVFLECVQDMDHENMFWYRQDPGLGLRLIYFSYDVKMKEKGDIPEGYSVSREKKERFSLILESASTNQTSMYLCASILGRGTEAFFGQGTRLTVV.

The chain is built from TRBV29-1 and TRBJ2-7; tentatively, D is TRBD1 or TRBD2 (5 bases each). This CDR3 has 13 amino acids. V lost 6 bases to trimming and J lost 4 bases, with 16 bases between them. The germline V gene encodes CDR1 SQVTM and CDR2 ANQGSEA. The CDR3 loop is CSVSEQGVYEQYF. CDR3 nucleotide sequence: TGCAGCGTGAGTGAGCAGGGAGTTTACGAGCAGTACTTC.

This chain uses TRBV5-4 with TRBJ2-5; 7 nucleotides match TRBD1. With V trimmed by 4 bases and J by 11 bases, 11 bases remained unmatched. The length of the CDR3 is 13 residues. CDR1 is SGHNT, CDR2 YYREEE, per germline (reference sequence). This CDR3 is CASSGGQAREQYF. CDR3 in DNA: TGTGCCAGCAGCGGTGGACAGGCGAGGGAGCAGTACTTC.

The chain is built from TRBV30 and TRBJ2-1; 7 positions match TRBD2. CDR1 GTSNPN and CDR2 SVGIG come from the germline V gene (reference sequence). CDR3 length equals 11 residues. J gave up 10 bases and V 3 bases, and 3 bases lay outside the gene matches. The CDR3 is CAWRRDYEQFF. CDR3 in DNA: TGTGCCTGGAGGAGGGACTACGAGCAGTTCTTC.

The gene calls are TRBV2 and TRBJ2-7, with TRBD1 as a possible D gene (5 bases). CDR3 length: 15 amino acids. Deletions cut 4 bases from V and 2 bases from J, with 15 bases between. Germline V gene sequence: CDR1 SNHLY, CDR2 FYNNEI. This CDR3 reads CASSGAWTDTYEQYF. In DNA form, the CDR3 reads TGTGCCAGCAGTGGCGCCTGGACGGACACCTACGAGCAGTACTTC.

V usage is TRBV7-9 and J usage is TRBJ1-5; tentative D call: TRBD1 (6 bases). The CDR3 runs to 14 residues. CDR1 and CDR2 from the germline V gene are SEHNR and FQNEAQ (reference sequence). V shed 4 bases and J shed 2 bases, with 9 bases lying between them. CDR3 coding DNA: TGTGCCAGCAGCTCACAGGGCGGCAATCAGCCCCAGCATTTT. Protein product: CASSSQGGNQPQHF.

V is TRBV27 and J is TRBJ2-3, with 14 nucleotides matching TRBD2. Unmatched junction bases numbered 4, after V lost 5 bases and J lost 0 bases. The length of the CDR3 is 17 residues. Germline V CDR1 and CDR2: MNHEY, SMNVEV (reference sequence). The CDR3 loop is CASSPGLAGVSTDTQYF. DNA of the CDR3: TGTGCCAGCAGTCCGGGACTAGCGGGAGTCAGCACAGATACGCAGTATTTT.

This clone was seen more than once but under ten times. The chain links TRBV29-1 to TRBJ1-5; maybe TRBD1 (5 bases). The length of the CDR3 is 13 residues. CDR1 is SQVTM and CDR2 is ANQGSEA in the germline V gene. V lost 3 bases, J lost 3 bases, and 9 bases lay in between. This chain's CDR3 is CSVDQGYNQPQHF. The CDR3 nucleotides are TGCAGCGTTGACCAGGGATACAATCAGCCCCAGCATTTT.

The gene calls are TRBV13 and TRBJ2-2; D is undetermined. Trimming removed 4 bases at V and 2 bases at J, with 2 bases between. Germline values: CDR1 PRHDT, CDR2 FYEKMQ (reference sequence). The CDR3 has 12 residues. The CDR3 region has the DNA TGTGCCAGCAGCTATAACACCGGGGAGCTGTTTTTT. Translated, it gives CASSYNTGELFF.

This clone was seen a few times. The J gene is TRBJ2-5, the V gene TRBV4-1; maybe TRBD2 (6 bases). The CDR3 has 18 residues. With 4 bases removed from V and 7 bases from J, the gap between germline ends came to 28 bases. Germline V gives CDR1 MGHRA, CDR2 YSYEKL. CDR3 sequence (DNA): TGCGCCAGCAGCCTCCTGATCCGCGGGACTGACCCTCCCGGGACCCAGTACTTC. Residues: CASSLLIRGTDPPGTQYF.

This clone was seen a handful of times. V and J are TRBV7-8 and TRBJ2-5; D gene unclear. The CDR3 is 12 amino acids. Germline-derived CDR1 and CDR2 are SGHVS and FQNEAQ. V lost 4 bases to trimming and J lost 0 bases, with 3 bases between them. CDR3 region: CASSSNQETQYF. The DNA of the CDR3 is TGTGCCAGCAGCTCGAACCAAGAGACCCAGTACTTC. Complete variable domain (other parts from reference TRBV7-8 and TRBJ2-5): GAGVSQSPRYKVAKRGQDVALRCDPISGHVSLFWYQQALGQGPEFLTYFQNEAQLDKSGLPSDRFFAERPEGSVSTLKIQRTQQEDSAVYLCASSSNQETQYFGPGTRLLVL.

The chain links TRBV5-1 to TRBJ2-6; D is uncertain. V was pared by 2 bases and J by 1 base, with 13 bases between. The CDR3 is 17 residues long. CDR1 SGHRS and CDR2 YFSETQ come from the germline V gene. CDR3 nucleotides: TGCGCCAGCAGCTTCCGACATTCTGGATCTGGGGCCAACGTCCTGACTTTC. It encodes CASSFRHSGSGANVLTF.

CDR3 DNA: TGTGCCAGCAGCGTCCCAACAACAGGGGACACTGAAGCTTTCTTT. Protein sequence: CASSVPTTGDTEAFF. J is TRBJ1-1 and V is TRBV7-9, with 7 bases identical to TRBD1. The CDR3 totals 15 residues. Looked up from germline, CDR1 is SEHNR and CDR2 is FQNEAQ (reference sequence). The V gene end was trimmed by 5 bases and the J gene end by 3 bases; junction bases not matched to a gene: 9.

This clone was recorded at least ten times. The V and J genes are TRBV10-3 and TRBJ2-1, with TRBD2 identical over 11 bases. This CDR3 is built from 14 residues. The V segment lost 5 bases and the J segment 7 bases; nucleotides outside the gene matches: 4. The germline CDR1 and CDR2 sequences are ENHRY and SYGVKD. For the CDR3, the DNA is TGTGCCATCAGTACTAGCGGGAGTCGTAATGAGCAGTTCTTC. Its translation: CAISTSGSRNEQFF.